This T cell receptor (beta chain) stems from a study of early T cells in non-severe SARS-CoV-2 infection (dated by TCRdb to the early 2020s). About the study as a whole: Because TCR sequencing relied on bulk RNA taken from unsorted whole blood, pairing of alpha and beta chains was not possible. Summary of the overall study and its limitations: VDJdb matching was skewed toward anti-spike CD8 responses, so virus-specific expansions were likely underestimated and private and CD4 specificities were missed.

From the cysteine through the phenylalanine, the CDR3 covers 14 amino acids. Of the read, only the CDR3 DNA is kept; its 42 bases are in frame from base 1. CDR1 and CDR2 (SGHRS, YFSETQ) derive from the germline V gene. The junction carries 12 bases between V and J, which are trimmed by 1 base and 5 bases respectively. This was a case-control study nested in a cohort of healthcare workers in London, UK, who had nasopharyngeal swab PCR tests and blood samples taken every week. Healthcare workers were enrolled in the week of the UK lockdown, from 23 to 31 March 2020, and were followed every week for up to roughly 15 weeks. The library was prepared using 5' RACE. Reads for this sample came from a NextSeq 500. Unique molecular identifiers were attached to individual cDNA molecules in the TCR library protocol so that sequencing error and PCR bias could be corrected. Both TCR alpha and beta chains were sequenced, and tight co-correlation was observed between alpha and beta sequence abundances in each sample. As for how the authors treated the data: Decombinator V4 was used to annotate TCR sequences for V gene, J gene and CDR3. Expanded TCRs were defined as changing significantly between any two time points under a Poisson model with p below 0.0001. TCR abundances were normalised to the total number of TCRs sequenced per sample and were expressed as counts per million. TRAV1-2 paired with TRAJ12, TRAJ20 or TRAJ33 defined MAIT TCRs, while TRAV10 paired with TRAJ18 defined iNKT TCRs. VDJdb, accessed 1 November 2021, was searched for CMV, EBV and SARS-CoV-2 annotated TCRs, excluding TCRs annotated for multiple antigens. Through fastp at Q25 and MiXCR, TCRdb rebuilt clones from the public reads, retaining in-frame beta chains. Each CDR3 protein appears once, grouped with its most common genes and DNA. TCRdb's processing, not the authors' own work, is the source of the V and J calls. The sample table shows more than 85,000 distinct CDR3 sequences, and around 13% are seen once. The ten largest clones represent approximately 6% of the sample.

This clonotype occurred a few times. What this receptor recognizes is not known. No base-level quality is on record; no much larger clone is a single base apart. The sequence came from an adult who was a healthcare worker with PCR-confirmed SARS-CoV-2 infection or an uninfected control (not recorded which). Sequencing was carried out using whole blood. The rearrangement combines TRBV5-1 with TRBJ2-5, with an unclear D gene assignment. At the DNA level, the sequence is TGCGCCAGCAGCTTGAAATTAGGTCAGGAGACCCAGTACTTC. Its amino acids are CASSLKLGQETQYF. The CDR3, completed at both ends by the reference TRBV5-1 and TRBJ2-5 genes, gives the full variable domain KAGVTQTPRYLIKTRGQQVTLSCSPISGHRSVSWYQQTPGQGLQFLFEYFSETQRNKGNFPGRFSGRQFSNSRSEMNVSTLELGDSALYLCASSLKLGQETQYFGPGTRLLVL.